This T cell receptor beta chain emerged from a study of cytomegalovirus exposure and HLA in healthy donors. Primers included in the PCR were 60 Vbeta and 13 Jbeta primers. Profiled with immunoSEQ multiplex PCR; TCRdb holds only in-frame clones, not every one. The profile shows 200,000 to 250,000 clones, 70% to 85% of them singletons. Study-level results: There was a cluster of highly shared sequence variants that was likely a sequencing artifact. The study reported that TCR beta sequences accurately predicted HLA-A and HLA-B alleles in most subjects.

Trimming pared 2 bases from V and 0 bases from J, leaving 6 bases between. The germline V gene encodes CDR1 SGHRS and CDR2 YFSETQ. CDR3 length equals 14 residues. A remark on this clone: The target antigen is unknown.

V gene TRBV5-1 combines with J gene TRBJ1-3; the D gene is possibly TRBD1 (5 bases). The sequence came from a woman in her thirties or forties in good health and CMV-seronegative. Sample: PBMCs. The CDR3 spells CASSFQGSGNTIYF. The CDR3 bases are TGCGCCAGCAGCTTTCAGGGCTCTGGAAACACCATATATTTT.